These 27 T cell receptor beta chains were all obtained from the same sample, sequenced in a study of T-cell reconstitution after alpha-beta-depleted transplantation in children (dated by TCRdb to 2016 to 2018). The library came from PCR. Sequencing relied on an Illumina HiSeq 2500. To normalize quantification of the TCRbeta repertoire, the TCR libraries were built with molecular barcoding that relied on unique molecular identifiers. TCRdb reprocessed the public reads (quality trimming at Q25 with fastp, clone calling with MiXCR) and kept in-frame beta chains. Duplicate CDR3 protein sequences are folded into a single record with the most common DNA and genes. The sample yields roughly 400,000 distinct CDR3 sequences; approximately 20% were counted once. Clones ranked in the top ten supply around 3.9% of the sample. Source: PBMCs from the stem cell graft donor, taken from the stem cell graft. The receptors here all came from a human donor who donated a stem cell graft to a child with acute myeloid leukemia.

The J gene is TRBJ2-7, the V gene TRBV28, with 8 bases lining up with TRBD2. In germline, CDR1 is MDHEN, CDR2 SYDVKM. V gave up 4 bases and J gave up 5 bases; unmatched junction bases: 10. The CDR3 runs 15 residues. For the CDR3, the DNA is TGTGCCAGCAGTTCGCGTCTCAGGACTAGCAACGAGCAGTACTTC. Translating it yields CASSSRLRTSNEQYF. The full variable domain, its missing parts supplied by reference TRBV28 and TRBJ2-7, is DVKVTQSSRYLVKRTGEKVFLECVQDMDHENMFWYRQDPGLGLRLIYFSYDVKMKEKGDIPEGYSVSREKKERFSLILESASTNQTSMYLCASSSRLRTSNEQYFGPGTRLTVT.

The V call is TRBV20-1, the J call TRBJ2-3; 10 positions agree with TRBD2. The V and J ends lost 6 bases and 2 bases, in that order; junction bases with no gene match: 5. Germline CDR1 and CDR2: DFQATT and SNEGSKA (reference sequence). This CDR3 contains 14 residues. CDR3: CSAQSGRDTDTQYF. CDR3 DNA sequence: TGCAGTGCGCAAAGCGGGAGGGACACAGATACGCAGTATTTT.

This clonotype was seen repeatedly, ten times or more. The chain joins TRBV28 to TRBJ2-5; D is possibly TRBD2 (6 bases). There are 16 residues in the CDR3. Deletions cut 2 bases from V and 5 bases from J, with 18 bases between. CDR1 is MDHEN, CDR2 SYDVKM, per germline. The CDR3 DNA is TGTGCCAGCAGTTTAAGGGGTAGCGGCTTGAGGGAGACCCAGTACTTC. It encodes CASSLRGSGLRETQYF.

V usage is TRBV7-3 and J usage is TRBJ2-5; TRBD2 might be the D (5 bases). The CDR3 runs 15 residues. V lost 1 base and J lost 4, with 13 bases in between. Germline V gene data show CDR1 as SGHTA and CDR2 as FQGTGA. This CDR3 is CASSLIGLEGETQYF. The CDR3 DNA is TGTGCCAGCAGCTTAATTGGCCTCGAGGGAGAGACCCAGTACTTC.

This clonotype was observed many times. The chain combines TRBV7-2 with TRBJ2-7; 7 bases are a match to TRBD2. CDR1 and CDR2 from the germline V gene are SGHTA and FQGNSA. The V and J ends lost 2 bases and 5 bases, in that order; junction bases with no gene match: 6. The length of the CDR3 is 14 residues. CDR3 nucleotide sequence: TGTGCCAGCAGCTTAATGGCGGGAGCTAACGAGCAGTACTTC. It encodes CASSLMAGANEQYF.

This chain connects TRBV5-1 to TRBJ2-7, with unresolved D. The germline gives CDR1 SGHRS, CDR2 YFSETQ. V lost 0 bases and J lost 4, with 8 bases in between. The CDR3 consists of 13 residues. This CDR3 reads CASSLEGWYEQYF. In nucleotides, the CDR3 is TGCGCCAGCAGCTTGGAAGGGTGGTACGAGCAGTACTTC.

This clonotype has only a few counts. The CDR3 bases are TGTGCCAGCAGCGTAGGGACTAGCTGGGTGAACACCGGGGAGCTGTTTTTT. It is translated as CASSVGTSWVNTGELFF. The chain joins TRBV9 to TRBJ2-2; 8 bases map to TRBD2. CDR1 and CDR2 from the germline V gene are SGDLS and YYNGEE. CDR3 length equals 17 residues. Trimming took 0 bases from V and 1 from J; bases not matched to a gene: 5.

The rearrangement uses TRBV7-2 and TRBJ1-1; D gene unclear. The V end was cut by 2 bases, the J end by 1 base, with 5 bases between. The CDR3 extends over 13 amino acids. Germline V gene data show CDR1 as SGHTA and CDR2 as FQGNSA. CDR3: CASSLITNTEAFF. The CDR3 coding sequence is TGTGCCAGCAGCTTAATAACGAACACTGAAGCTTTCTTT.

J is TRBJ2-5 and V is TRBV28; possibly TRBD1 for D (6 bases). Between the trimmed V and J ends, which lost 6 bases and 0 bases, there was a span of 17 bases. Germline V lookup: CDR1 MDHEN, CDR2 SYDVKM. The CDR3 length is 16 residues. CDR3 nucleotide sequence: TGTGCCAGCAGCTCGCCGGGACAAGAATACCAAGAGACCCAGTACTTC. It is translated as CASSSPGQEYQETQYF.

The rearrangement uses TRBV28 and TRBJ2-7, with TRBD1 matching 7 bases. CDR3 length equals 15 residues. Germline V gene lookup returns CDR1 MDHEN and CDR2 SYDVKM. With V trimmed by 6 bases and J by 1 base, 9 bases remained unmatched. CDR3 DNA sequence: TGTGCCAGCAGGCCAACAGGGGCGGCATCCTACGAGCAGTACTTC. It codes for CASRPTGAASYEQYF.

The chain recombines TRBV7-8 with TRBJ2-3, with D unresolved. The CDR3 extends over 17 amino acids. Germline assignment: CDR1 SGHVS and CDR2 FQNEAQ. V gave up 5 bases and J gave up 9 bases, with 27 bases separating them. CDR3 protein: CASSLKTRLNTFGTQYF. For the CDR3, the DNA is TGTGCCAGCAGCCTTAAGACTCGCCTCAATACCTTCGGGACGCAGTATTTT.

This chain links TRBV20-1 with TRBJ1-1; 8 bases are shared with TRBD1. With 3 bases clipped from V and 6 bases from J, the junction kept 6 bases outside the gene matches. Germline V lookup: CDR1 DFQATT, CDR2 SNEGSKA (reference sequence). This CDR3 is 13 amino acids long. The DNA of the CDR3 is TGCAGTGCTAGTGCAGGGGGCGCTTCTGAAGCTTTCTTT. The encoded protein is CSASAGGASEAFF.

This clonotype was observed a few times. This chain links TRBV12-3 or TRBV12-4 with TRBJ2-2, with D perhaps matching TRBD1 or TRBD2 (6 bases each). The V gene lost 6 bases and the J gene lost 10 bases, with 15 bases spanning the gap. The CDR3 runs 13 residues. The CDR3 DNA sequence: TGTGCCAGCAGGCGGGACAATGGCCCGGAGCTGTTTTTT. Amino acid sequence: CASRRDNGPELFF.

This clonotype was observed at least ten times. J is TRBJ1-2 and V is TRBV28; D remains unclear. The germline V gene has CDR1 MDHEN and CDR2 SYDVKM. This CDR3 spans 14 amino acids. V was cut by 5 bases and J by 4 bases, with 14 bases left in between. The CDR3 spells CASSLLRVSYGYTF. The CDR3 nucleotides read TGTGCCAGCAGTCTTCTCCGGGTCTCCTATGGCTACACCTTC.

The rearrangement joins TRBV28 to TRBJ2-7; 11 nucleotides align to TRBD2. The CDR3 has 15 residues. Germline V lookup: CDR1 MDHEN, CDR2 SYDVKM. V shed 7 bases and J 4 bases; nucleotides not matched to a gene: 9. The CDR3 nucleotides are TGTGCCAGCACCTCTGGCGGGACTAGCGGTTACGAGCAGTACTTC. It yields the protein CASTSGGTSGYEQYF.

This clonotype appeared a few times. The chain combines TRBV9 with TRBJ2-1, with a possible D match to TRBD2 (6 bases). The CDR3 consists of 17 residues. Germline CDR1 and CDR2: SGDLS and YYNGEE. Trimming shortened V by 0 bases and J by 0 bases, and 13 bases separated the two germline ends. CDR3 sequence: CASSVDMAGSSYNEQFF. Written as DNA, the CDR3 is TGTGCCAGCAGCGTAGATATGGCGGGAAGCTCCTACAATGAGCAGTTCTTC.

This clonotype was seen at least ten times. V and J are TRBV29-1 and TRBJ2-5, with D uncertain. Germline V gene data show CDR1 as SQVTM and CDR2 as ANQGSEA. The CDR3 runs 11 residues. V shed 4 bases and J shed 9 bases, with 12 bases lying between them. CDR3 protein: CSVGAPEPQYF. Written as DNA, the CDR3 is TGCAGCGTTGGGGCCCCAGAACCCCAGTACTTC.

This clonotype came up a few times. J is TRBJ1-1 and V is TRBV7-2, with 7 bases that match TRBD1. Germline V lookup: CDR1 SGHTA, CDR2 FQGNSA. J gave up 4 bases and V 5 bases, and 7 bases lay outside the gene matches. The CDR3 length is 14 residues. The DNA of the CDR3 is TGTGCCAGCAGCACAGCAACAGGGGCCACTGAAGCTTTCTTT. Translation gives CASSTATGATEAFF.

The rearrangement links TRBV18 to TRBJ2-3, with 13 bases that match TRBD2. The CDR3 is 16 residues long. After removal of 6 bases from V and 4 bases from J, the junction contained 7 bases not matched to a gene. Looked up from germline, CDR1 is KGHSH and CDR2 is LQKENI. The CDR3 here is CASSWGLAGTPDTQYF. CDR3 sequence (DNA): TGTGCCAGCTCCTGGGGACTAGCGGGAACCCCAGATACGCAGTATTTT. Full variable domain (rest looked up from reference TRBV18 and TRBJ2-3): NAGVMQNPRHLVRRRGQEARLRCSPMKGHSHVYWYRQLPEEGLKFMVYLQKENIIDESGMPKERFSAEFPKEGPSILRIQQVVRGDSAAYFCASSWGLAGTPDTQYFGPGTRLTVL.

The chain is built from TRBV13 and TRBJ2-1, with D possibly TRBD1 on 5 matching bases. The V gene lost 3 bases and the J gene lost 2 bases, with 14 bases spanning the gap. The germline CDR1 and CDR2 sequences are PRHDT and FYEKMQ (reference sequence). This CDR3 comprises 16 residues. CDR3 sequence reads: CASSFIRAGPYNEQFF. The CDR3 bases are TGTGCCAGCAGCTTTATTCGGGCAGGGCCCTACAATGAGCAGTTCTTC.

CDR3 residues: CASKHSDQETQYF. In DNA, the CDR3 is TGTGCTTCGAAACATAGCGACCAAGAGACCCAGTACTTC. The chain joins TRBV12-5 to TRBJ2-5; D possibly corresponds to TRBD2 (5 bases). Germline V gene sequence: CDR1 LGHNT, CDR2 FRNRAP. V lost 11 bases to trimming and J lost 0 bases, with 13 bases between them. This CDR3 has 13 residues.

This sequence joins TRBV15 and TRBJ2-7, with no clear D. V was trimmed by 4 bases and J by 5 bases, leaving 9 bases between them. From germline, CDR1 is LNHNV and CDR2 YYDKDF (reference sequence). The CDR3 covers 12 residues. The CDR3 nucleotides are TGTGCCACCAGCACGCGCAACGACGAGCAGTACTTC. Protein product: CATSTRNDEQYF.

For the CDR3, the DNA is TGTGCCAGCAAGTTAAAAGGCGGGAGGGTGCAGTTCTTC. Its translation: CASKLKGGRVQFF. The chain recombines TRBV7-2 with TRBJ2-1; 9 bases are shared with TRBD2. V shed 7 bases, J shed 12 bases, and the junction held 10 bases outside the gene matches. Per the germline V gene, CDR1 is SGHTA and CDR2 is FQGNSA. The length of the CDR3 is 13 residues.

This clonotype came up many times. The chain couples TRBV2 to TRBJ1-5, with D hard to call. The CDR3 sequence is 14 residues long. CDR1 and CDR2 from the germline V gene are SNHLY and FYNNEI. V lost 7 bases, J lost 1 base, and 11 bases lay in between. CDR3 protein: CASTLGPSNQPQHF. The CDR3 DNA reads as TGTGCCAGCACTCTCGGCCCAAGCAATCAGCCCCAGCATTTT.

This rearrangement joins TRBV2 to TRBJ2-3, with 11 nucleotides matching TRBD2. Germline V gene lookup returns CDR1 SNHLY and CDR2 FYNNEI. J was trimmed by 4 bases and V by 6 bases; bases with no gene match: 9. This CDR3 spans 16 amino acids. The CDR3 coding sequence is TGTGCCAGCAGCACTAGCGGGAGAATAGGGGCAGATACGCAGTATTTT. It is translated as CASSTSGRIGADTQYF.

This clonotype was counted many times. The chain combines TRBV7-9 with TRBJ2-1; D remains ambiguous. Germline assignment: CDR1 SEHNR and CDR2 FQNEAQ (reference sequence). V lost 3 bases, J lost 0 bases, and 9 bases lay in between. This CDR3 has 15 residues. The CDR3 spells CASSFQRSSYNEQFF. The CDR3 DNA reads as TGTGCCAGCAGCTTTCAGAGGAGCTCCTACAATGAGCAGTTCTTC.

CDR3 in DNA: TGCAGTGCTAGAGCACTGGCCCGGGACACAGATACGCAGTATTTT. Its translation: CSARALARDTDTQYF. The gene calls are TRBV20-1 and TRBJ2-3; a weak D match, TRBD2 (5 bases). V lost 1 base and J 2 bases, leaving 13 bases between the germline ends. Per the germline V gene, CDR1 is DFQATT and CDR2 is SNEGSKA (reference sequence). This CDR3 is built from 15 residues.